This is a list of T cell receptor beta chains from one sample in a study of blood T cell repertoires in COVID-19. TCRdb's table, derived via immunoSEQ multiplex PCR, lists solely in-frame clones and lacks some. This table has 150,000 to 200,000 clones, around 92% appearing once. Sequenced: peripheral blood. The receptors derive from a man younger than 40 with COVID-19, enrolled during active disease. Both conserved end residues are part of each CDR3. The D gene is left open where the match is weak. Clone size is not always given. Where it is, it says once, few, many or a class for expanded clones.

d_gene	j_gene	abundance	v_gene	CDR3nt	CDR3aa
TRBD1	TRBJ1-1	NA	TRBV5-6	TGTGCCAGCAGCTTACTGGACAGGGTCTTTTACACTGAAGCTTTCTTT	CASSLLDRVFYTEAFF
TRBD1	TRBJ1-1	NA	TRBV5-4	TGTGCCAGCAGCTCCGGGACAGGGGGTTTCACTGAAGCTTTCTTT	CASSSGTGGFTEAFF
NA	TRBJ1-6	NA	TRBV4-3	TGCGCCAGCAGCCTCTCCTCGGCAGGGAATAATTCACCCCTCCACTTT	CASSLSSAGNNSPLHF
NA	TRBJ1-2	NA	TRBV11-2	TGTGCCAGCAGCCCCGACACCAACTATGGCTACACCTTC	CASSPDTNYGYTF
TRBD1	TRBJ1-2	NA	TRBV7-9	TGTGCCAGCAGCTTGCGGGACAGGCCTGGTGGCTACACCTTC	CASSLRDRPGGYTF
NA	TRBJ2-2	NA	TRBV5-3	TGTGCCAGAAGCTCCATGTGCGGGCAAGAAAAGAACACCGGGGAGCTGTTTTTT	CARSSMCGQEKNTGELFF
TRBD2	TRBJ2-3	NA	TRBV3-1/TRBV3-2	TGTGCCAGCAGCCAAAATCTAGCGGGAGATACGCAGTATTTT	CASSQNLAGDTQYF
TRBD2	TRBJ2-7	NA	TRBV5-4	TGTGCCAGCAGCAGGGGGACTAGCGAATACGAGCAGTACTTC	CASSRGTSEYEQYF
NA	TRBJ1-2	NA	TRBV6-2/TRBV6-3	TGTGCCAGCAGTTACTCGGACTCCGGGAGGACCTATGGCTACACCTTC	CASSYSDSGRTYGYTF
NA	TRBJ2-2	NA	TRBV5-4	TGTGCCAGCAGCCTCGGAGGGGCCGGGGAGCTGTTTTTT	CASSLGGAGELFF
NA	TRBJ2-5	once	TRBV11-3	TGTGCCAGCAGCTTAGCTGTGCAAGAGACCCAGTACTTC	CASSLAVQETQYF
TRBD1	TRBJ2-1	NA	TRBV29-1	TGCAGCGTTGCCGGGACAGGGGGCTTCAGGACTACCTCCTACAATGAGCAGTTCTTC	CSVAGTGGFRTTSYNEQFF
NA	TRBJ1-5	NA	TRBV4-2	TGTGCCAGCAGCCAAGATCCCGAGACAGGTATCGGTCAGCCCCAGCATTTT	CASSQDPETGIGQPQHF
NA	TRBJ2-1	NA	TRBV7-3	TGTGCCAGCAGCTCCTCTAGGTCCGATGAGCAGTTCTTC	CASSSSRSDEQFF
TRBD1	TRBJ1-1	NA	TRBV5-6	TGTGCCAGCAGCTTTGGCGGGACAGGGAACACTGAAGCTTTCTTT	CASSFGGTGNTEAFF
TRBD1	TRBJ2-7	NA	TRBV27	TGTGCCAGCAGTTCAACGGGACAGGGGATTTACGAGCAGTACTTC	CASSSTGQGIYEQYF
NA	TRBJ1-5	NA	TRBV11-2	TGTGCCAGCAGCTTAGGAAATTCGGGCAATCAGCCCCAGCATTTT	CASSLGNSGNQPQHF
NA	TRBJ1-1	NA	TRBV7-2	TGTGCCAGCAGCTACCGGGTCGACACTGAAGCTTTCTTT	CASSYRVDTEAFF
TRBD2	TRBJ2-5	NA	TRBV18	TGTGCCAGCTCACCAACTATGTATGTACCGGGACTAGGTGGGGAGACCCAGTACTTC	CASSPTMYVPGLGGETQYF
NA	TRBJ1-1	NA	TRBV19	TGTGCCAGTAGCAGGGATCTGAACACTGAAGCTTTCTTT	CASSRDLNTEAFF
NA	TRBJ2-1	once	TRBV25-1	TGTGCCAGCGCGGAAGGTGCGACTGGTGAGCAGTTCTTC	CASAEGATGEQFF
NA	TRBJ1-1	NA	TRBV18	TGTGCCAGCTCACCACCAATCAGGGTTTATGAAGCTTTCTTT	CASSPPIRVYEAFF
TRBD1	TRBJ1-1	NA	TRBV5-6	TGTGCCAGCAGCCTATCTCCCTGGGACAGCGCCCTAACTGAAGCTTTCTTT	CASSLSPWDSALTEAFF
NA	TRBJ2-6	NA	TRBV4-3	TGCGCCAGCAGCCAAGGTCGGGGCTCTGGGGCCAACGTCCTGACTTTC	CASSQGRGSGANVLTF
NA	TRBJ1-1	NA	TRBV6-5	TGTGCCAGCAGTCCCACGGGGGCTGAAGCTTTCTTT	CASSPTGAEAFF
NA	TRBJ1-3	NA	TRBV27	TGTGCCAGCACGCCGAGGTCTGGAAACACCATATATTTT	CASTPRSGNTIYF
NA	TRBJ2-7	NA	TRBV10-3	TGTGCCATCAGCAGCGACTCTCTTAACTACGAGCAGTACTTC	CAISSDSLNYEQYF
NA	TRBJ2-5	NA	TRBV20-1	TGCAGTGCTAGTCGGGGGTGGGGAGAGACCCAGTACTTC	CSASRGWGETQYF
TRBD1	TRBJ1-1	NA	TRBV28	TGTGCCAGCAGTTACCGGGACAGGGAAGCTTTCTTT	CASSYRDREAFF
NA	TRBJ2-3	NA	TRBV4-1	TGCGCCAGCAGCCAACGATGGGGGCAAGATACGCAGTATTTT	CASSQRWGQDTQYF
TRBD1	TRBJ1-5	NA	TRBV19	TGTGCCAGTAGTAACCCGTCGGACAGGGTTGGTAATCAGCCCCAGCATTTT	CASSNPSDRVGNQPQHF
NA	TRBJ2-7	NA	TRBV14	TGTGCCAGCAGCCAGAGAGTCCAGGGAGGCCAGTACTTC	CASSQRVQGGQYF
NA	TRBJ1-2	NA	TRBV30	TGTGCCTGGAGTGCGGGGGGAGGTGGCTACACCTTC	CAWSAGGGGYTF
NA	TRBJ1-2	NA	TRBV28	TGTGCCAGCAGTCCCCGCCGGGGGAGGGAGCTGGCCTATGGCTACACCTTC	CASSPRRGRELAYGYTF
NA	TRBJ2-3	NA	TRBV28	TGTGCCAGCGGCTCGAAATTTATGACAGACAGTAGCACAGATACGCAGTATTTT	CASGSKFMTDSSTDTQYF
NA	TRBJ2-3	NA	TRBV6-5	TGTGCCAGCAGTTACGGGCAGGGCGTGGGCACAGATACGCAGTATTTT	CASSYGQGVGTDTQYF
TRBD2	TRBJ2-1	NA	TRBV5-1	TGCGCCAGCAGCTGGACTAGCGGGGCGTACAATGAGCAGTTCTTC	CASSWTSGAYNEQFF
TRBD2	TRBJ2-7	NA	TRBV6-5	TGTGCCAGCAGTTACAGGGGAGGGAGCTACGAGCAGTACTTC	CASSYRGGSYEQYF
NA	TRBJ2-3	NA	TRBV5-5	TGTGCCTACGGAGGGAGGCCTCCTTACACAGATACGCAGTATTTT	CAYGGRPPYTDTQYF
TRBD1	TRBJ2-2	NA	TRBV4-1	TGCGCCAGCAGCCAAGGACAGGGCTTCACCGGGGAGCTGTTTTTT	CASSQGQGFTGELFF
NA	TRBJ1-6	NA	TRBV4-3	TGCGCCAGCAGCCAATGGGCAGGGCAATCATTTTCACCCCTCCACTTT	CASSQWAGQSFSPLHF
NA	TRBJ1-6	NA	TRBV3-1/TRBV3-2	TGTGCCAGCAGCTCTTGGACAGAAAATTCACCCCTCCACTTT	CASSSWTENSPLHF
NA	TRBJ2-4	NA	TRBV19	TGTGCCAGTAGTATTAGGGGGACAGCCAAAAACATTCAGTACTTC	CASSIRGTAKNIQYF
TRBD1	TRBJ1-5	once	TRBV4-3	TGCGCCAGCAGCCAGGGTATCGGGACAGAAGCCTTTCAGCCCCAGCATTTT	CASSQGIGTEAFQPQHF
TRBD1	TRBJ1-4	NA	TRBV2	TGTGCCAGCAAAACGGGACAGGGTAATGAAAAACTGTTTTTT	CASKTGQGNEKLFF
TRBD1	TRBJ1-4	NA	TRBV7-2	TGTGCCAGCAGCGCCCGGACAGGGCCAAATGAAAAACTGTTTTTT	CASSARTGPNEKLFF
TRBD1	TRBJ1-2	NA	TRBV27	TGTGCCAGCAGTTTCCGGGACAGGGGAAGGTATGGCTACACCTTC	CASSFRDRGRYGYTF
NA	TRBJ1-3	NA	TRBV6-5	TGTGCCAGCTTGAGGCAACCGTCCCCTGGAAACACCATATATTTT	CASLRQPSPGNTIYF
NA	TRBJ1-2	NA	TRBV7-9	TGTGCCAGCAGCCCCTCGTCGGGTGGGTTTCTTAACTATGGCTACACCTTC	CASSPSSGGFLNYGYTF
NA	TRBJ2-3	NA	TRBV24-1	TGTGCCACCAGTGATTTGCCTCTAGCAGATACGCAGTATTTT	CATSDLPLADTQYF
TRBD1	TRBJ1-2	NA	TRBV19	TGTGCCAGTAGTATAAGGGACAGGGCCTATGGCTACACCTTC	CASSIRDRAYGYTF
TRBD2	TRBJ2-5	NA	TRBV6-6	TGTGCCAGCAGGGTTAGCGGGGGGGCCCCGGGGACCCAGTACTTC	CASRVSGGAPGTQYF
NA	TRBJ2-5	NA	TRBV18	TGTGCCAGCTCACCACAGGAGGGGGCGCGGACCCAGTACTTC	CASSPQEGARTQYF
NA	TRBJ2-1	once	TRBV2	TGTGCCAGCAGTGAAGGCACAGGGATTGTGGGTGAGCAGTTCTTC	CASSEGTGIVGEQFF
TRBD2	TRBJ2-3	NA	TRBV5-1	TGCGCCAGCAGCTTGGGACTAGCGGGAAGACCAGATACGCAGTATTTT	CASSLGLAGRPDTQYF
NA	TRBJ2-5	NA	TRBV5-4	TGTGCCAGCAGCCCGCCCCCAGCGGGCGGGGAGACCCAGTACTTC	CASSPPPAGGETQYF
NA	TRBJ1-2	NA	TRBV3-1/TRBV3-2	TGTGCCAGCAGTCTGGGCCCGTATGGCTACACCTTC	CASSLGPYGYTF
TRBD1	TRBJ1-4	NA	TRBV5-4	TGTGCCAGCAGCTTACAGGGGGCGGTTGAAAAACTGTTTTTT	CASSLQGAVEKLFF